This T cell receptor beta chain was profiled in a study of blood T cell repertoires in COVID-19. Overall study context: Sources were T cells, B-cell-depleted T cells, or PBMCs; the material itself was cDNA or gDNA.

Recruitment covered about 25 US areas and drew participants whose ages spanned about 18 to 90 years. The CDR3 length is 15 residues. From germline, CDR1 is MNHEY and CDR2 SVGAGI. Trimming cost V 4 bases and J 2 bases, with 13 bases left between them. Methods used by the authors: Nucleated cell number was recorded as an estimate derived from reference gene primer amplification. Using immunoSEQ multiplex PCR, the repertoire was profiled, and TCRdb retains in-frame clones only, with some absent. The V and J calls and clone size were taken over from that table, and D and trimming were inferred from the DNA. The table records more than 110,000 clones, around 82% of them present only once.

The sample comprised PBMCs or T cells enriched from blood (not recorded which). The J gene is TRBJ2-3, the V gene TRBV6-5, with D possibly being TRBD1 (6 bases). The receptor comes from a man in his forties with acute COVID-19. DNA for the CDR3: TGTGCCAGCAGTTCCCGGACAGCTTACACAGATACGCAGTATTTT. Amino acids: CASSSRTAYTDTQYF.